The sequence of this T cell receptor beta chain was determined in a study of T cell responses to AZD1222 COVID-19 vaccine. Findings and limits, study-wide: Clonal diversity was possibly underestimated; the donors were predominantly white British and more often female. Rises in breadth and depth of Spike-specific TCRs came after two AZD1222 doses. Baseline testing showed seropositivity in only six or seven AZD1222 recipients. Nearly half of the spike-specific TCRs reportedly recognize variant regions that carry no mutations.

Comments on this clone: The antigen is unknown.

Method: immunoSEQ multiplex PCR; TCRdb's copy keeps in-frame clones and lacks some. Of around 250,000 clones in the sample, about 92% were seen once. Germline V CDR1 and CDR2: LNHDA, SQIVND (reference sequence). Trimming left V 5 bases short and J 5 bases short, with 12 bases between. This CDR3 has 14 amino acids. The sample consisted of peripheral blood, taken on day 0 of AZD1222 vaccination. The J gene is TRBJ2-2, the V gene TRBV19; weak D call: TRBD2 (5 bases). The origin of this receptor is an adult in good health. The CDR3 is CASSRVSGTGELFF. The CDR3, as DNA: TGTGCCAGTAGTCGAGTTTCGGGGACCGGGGAGCTGTTTTTT.